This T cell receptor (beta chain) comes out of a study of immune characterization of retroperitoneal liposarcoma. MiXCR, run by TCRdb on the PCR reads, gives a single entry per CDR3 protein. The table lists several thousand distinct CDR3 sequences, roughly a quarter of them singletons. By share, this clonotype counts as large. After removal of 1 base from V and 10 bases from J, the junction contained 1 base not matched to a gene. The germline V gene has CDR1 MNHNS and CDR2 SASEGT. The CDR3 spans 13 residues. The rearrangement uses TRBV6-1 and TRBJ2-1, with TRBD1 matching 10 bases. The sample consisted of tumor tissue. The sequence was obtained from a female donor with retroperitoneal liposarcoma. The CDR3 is CASSEGDRGEQFF. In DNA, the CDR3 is TGTGCCAGCAGTGAAGGGGACAGGGGCGAGCAGTTCTTC.